The present T cell receptor (beta chain) was sequenced within a study of monozygotic twins with inflammatory bowel disease. Study-wide findings and caveats: Telling different T cell subtypes apart from each other was not possible.

The CDR3 length is 16 residues. Germline-derived CDR1 and CDR2 are MNHEY and SVGAGI. One entry per CDR3 protein, without DNA, is what TCRdb gives after re-calling the 5' RACE reads. The repertoire table contains about 170,000 distinct CDR3 sequences. As to this clonotype: Its antigen is unidentified.

The receptor's source is a human donor with ulcerative colitis or Crohn's disease, or a healthy co-twin of an affected twin (not recorded which). The chain is built from TRBV6-5 and TRBJ2-5; TCRdb indicates TRBD2, and absent DNA this call remains unverified. Sequences were obtained from blood. CDR3 region: CASSYTGTSGGETQYF.